This entry concerns a single TCR beta chain. This table comes from immunoSEQ multiplex PCR, and its TCRdb copy is limited to in-frame clones, with some not included. The table has about 150,000 clones, around 90% seen once. The germline V gene encodes CDR1 SNHLY and CDR2 FYNNEI. The CDR3 consists of 15 residues. Deletions cut 6 bases from V and 3 bases from J, with 12 bases between. These data belong to a study of radiation and T cells in renal cell carcinoma. Time point reported: baseline pretreatment blood. Treatment described: 15 Gy SBRT to primary tumor, nephrectomy 4 weeks later. V gene TRBV2 combines with J gene TRBJ1-6, with D tentatively TRBD1 (5 bases). The clonotype originates from an older woman with renal cell carcinoma. Sample: blood, taken from a patient whose treatment included radiotherapy and nephrectomy. CDR3 in amino acids: CASSRTTVYNSPLHF. Written as DNA, the CDR3 is TGTGCCAGCAGCCGCACGACAGTCTATAATTCACCCCTCCACTTT.